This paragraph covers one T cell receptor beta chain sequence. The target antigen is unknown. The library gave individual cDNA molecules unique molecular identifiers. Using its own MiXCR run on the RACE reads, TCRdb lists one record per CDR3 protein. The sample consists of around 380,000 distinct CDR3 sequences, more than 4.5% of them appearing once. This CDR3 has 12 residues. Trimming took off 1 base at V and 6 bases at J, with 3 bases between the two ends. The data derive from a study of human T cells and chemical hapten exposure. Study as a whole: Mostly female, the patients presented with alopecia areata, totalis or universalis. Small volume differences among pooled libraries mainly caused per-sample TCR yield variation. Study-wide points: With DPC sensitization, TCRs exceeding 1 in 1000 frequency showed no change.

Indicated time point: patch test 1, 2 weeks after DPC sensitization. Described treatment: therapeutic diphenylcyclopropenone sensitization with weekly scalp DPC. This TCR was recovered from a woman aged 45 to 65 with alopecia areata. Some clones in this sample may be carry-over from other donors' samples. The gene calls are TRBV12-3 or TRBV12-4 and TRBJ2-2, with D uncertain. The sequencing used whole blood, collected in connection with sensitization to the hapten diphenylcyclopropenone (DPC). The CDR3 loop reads CASSLVPGELFF. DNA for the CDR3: TGTGCCAGCAGTTTAGTTCCCGGGGAGCTGTTTTTT.